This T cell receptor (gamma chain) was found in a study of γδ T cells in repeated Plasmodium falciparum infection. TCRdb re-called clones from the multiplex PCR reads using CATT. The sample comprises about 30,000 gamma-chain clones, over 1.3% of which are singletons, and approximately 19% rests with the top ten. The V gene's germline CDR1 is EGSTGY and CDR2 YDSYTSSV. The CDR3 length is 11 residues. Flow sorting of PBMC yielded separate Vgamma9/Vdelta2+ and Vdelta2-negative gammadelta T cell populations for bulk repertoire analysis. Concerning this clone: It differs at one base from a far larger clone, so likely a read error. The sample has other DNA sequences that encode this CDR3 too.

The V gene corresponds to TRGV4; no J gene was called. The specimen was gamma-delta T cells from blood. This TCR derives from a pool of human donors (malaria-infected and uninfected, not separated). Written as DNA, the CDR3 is TGTGCCACCTGGGATGGGCCTGGGAAGCTCTTT. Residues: CATWDGPGKLF.